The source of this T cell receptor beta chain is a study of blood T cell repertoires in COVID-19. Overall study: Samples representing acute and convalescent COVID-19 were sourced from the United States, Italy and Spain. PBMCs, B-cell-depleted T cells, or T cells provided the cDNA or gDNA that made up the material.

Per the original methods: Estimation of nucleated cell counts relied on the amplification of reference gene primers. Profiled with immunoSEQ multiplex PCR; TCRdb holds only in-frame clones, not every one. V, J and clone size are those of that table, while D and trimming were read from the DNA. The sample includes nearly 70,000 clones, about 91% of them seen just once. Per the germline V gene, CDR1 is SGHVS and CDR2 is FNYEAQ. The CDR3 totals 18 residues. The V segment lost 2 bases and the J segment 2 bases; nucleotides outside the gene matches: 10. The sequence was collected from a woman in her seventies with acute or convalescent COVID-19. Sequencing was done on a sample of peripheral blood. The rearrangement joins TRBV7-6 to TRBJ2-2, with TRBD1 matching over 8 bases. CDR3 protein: CASSLLSRGQGNTGELFF. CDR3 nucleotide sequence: TGTGCCAGCAGCTTACTCTCCAGAGGACAGGGCAACACCGGGGAGCTGTTTTTT.